The clone carrying this T cell receptor (beta chain) appeared a single time. CDR1 and CDR2 (germline): MGHDK, SYGVNS. CDR3 length equals 14 residues. V shed 2 bases and J shed 7 bases, with 14 bases lying between them. The data originate from a study of blood T cell repertoires in COVID-19. Data came from immunoSEQ multiplex PCR; TCRdb stores just in-frame clones and leaves some out. The repertoire consists of 200,000 to 250,000 clones, with around three quarters occurring once and the leading ten covering 5.5% to 7%. Sequencing was performed on peripheral blood. The clonotype comes from a woman between 65 and 79 years old with acute or convalescent COVID-19. The genes are TRBV25-1 and TRBJ2-5, with a weak D call TRBD1 (6 bases). The CDR3 nucleotides read TGTGCCAGCAGTGAAGGACAGCCCCGGGGGACCCAGTACTTC. Its protein is CASSEGQPRGTQYF. The entire variable domain, with the rest obtained from reference TRBV25-1 and TRBJ2-5, is as follows: EADIYQTPRYLVIGTGKKITLECSQTMGHDKMYWYQQDPGMELHLIHYSYGVNSTEKGDLSSESTVSRIRTEHFPLTLESARPSHTSQYLCASSEGQPRGTQYFGPGTRLLVL.